This T cell receptor beta chain comes out of a study of blood T cell repertoires in COVID-19. Libraries were prepared by immunoSEQ multiplex PCR; TCRdb keeps only in-frame clonotypes and omits some of them. The data show more than 250,000 clones, over 75% seen once. CDR1 and CDR2 from the germline V gene are SGHRS and YFSETQ. V gave up 2 bases and J gave up 5 bases; unmatched junction bases: 5. This CDR3 is built from 14 residues. The chain links TRBV5-1 to TRBJ1-1, with 8 positions matching TRBD1. Sequencing was done on a sample of peripheral blood. The clonotype was recovered from a man aged 45-65 years with active or convalescent COVID-19. CDR3 region: CASSFGTGGTEAFF. Here the CDR3 DNA reads TGCGCCAGCAGCTTCGGGACAGGAGGGACTGAAGCTTTCTTT.